These 29 T cell receptor beta chains were sequenced from one sample in a study of breast tumors, draining lymph nodes, adjacent tissues. Axillary draining lymph nodes of breast cancer patients supplied the node samples. Via MiXCR, TCRdb re-called the multiplex PCR reads, giving one row per CDR3 protein. Of approximately 89,000 distinct CDR3 sequences detected, approximately 30% appear once; the ten largest clones hold 8.1%. Sequenced material: axillary lymph node tissue. The receptors were sampled from a female donor with breast cancer. Some clones in this sample may be carry-over from other donors' samples.

Note on this clonotype: This may be a read error, as it is one base from a much larger clone. This chain connects TRBV5-1 to TRBJ2-2; TRBD1 matches 9 bases. Trimming took 3 bases from V and 7 from J; bases not matched to a gene: 10. Germline CDR1 SGHRS, CDR2 YFSETQ. CDR3 length equals 16 residues. CDR3 nucleotides: TGCGCCAGCAGCTCACCTACAGGGGGCGCGAGCGGGGAGCTGTTTTTT. It translates to CASSSPTGGASGELFF.

This clonotype was observed at least ten times. A much larger clone is a single base away; this may be a read error. The chain couples TRBV5-4 to TRBJ1-2, with unresolved D. The CDR3 totals 16 residues. V lost 1 base and J 4 bases, leaving 17 bases between the germline ends. Per germline, CDR1 SGHNT and CDR2 YYREEE (reference sequence). Here the CDR3 DNA reads TGTGCCAGCAGCTTGAGACCAGCGGTTCGTTCCTATGGCTACACCTTC. This codes for CASSLRPAVRSYGYTF.

A note on this clonotype: This could be a read error, since a much larger clone is one nucleotide away. This CDR3 reads CANSFSGTGELFF. The CDR3 DNA follows: TGTGCCAACAGTTTCTCGGGAACCGGGGAGCTGTTTTTT. The rearrangement links TRBV6-2 or TRBV6-3 to TRBJ2-2, with D possibly TRBD2 on 5 matching bases. There are 13 residues in the CDR3. CDR1 MNHEY and CDR2 SVGEGT come from the germline V gene.

This clonotype occurred a few times. This sequence may be a read error, since a much larger clone differs from it by one base. The V gene is TRBV11-3, the J gene TRBJ1-3; the D gene is possibly TRBD1 (6 bases). This CDR3 has 16 residues. Deletions cut 5 bases from V and 2 bases from J, with 16 bases between. Germline CDR1 and CDR2: SGHNT and YENEEA. In DNA, the CDR3 is TGTGCCAGCAGCCCCCGTTCGGGGGCCACTGGAAACACCATATATTTT. This translates into CASSPRSGATGNTIYF.

This clonotype was picked up many times. V usage is TRBV19 and J usage is TRBJ2-1; the D is unclear. Germline V CDR1 and CDR2: LNHDA, SQIVND (reference sequence). There are 11 residues in the CDR3. Between the trimmed V and J ends, which lost 0 bases and 8 bases, there was a span of 2 bases. The CDR3 nucleotides are TGTGCCAGTAGTATAGAGCATGAGCAGTTCTTC. Protein sequence: CASSIEHEQFF.

In the case of this clonotype: Likely a read error: the CDR3 ends without its conserved phenylalanine or tryptophan. J is TRBJ1-3 and V is TRBV4-3; D is unclear. Germline assignment: CDR1 LGHNA and CDR2 YSLEER. The CDR3 consists of 15 residues. V lost 2 bases and J 0 bases, leaving 8 bases between the germline ends. CDR3 sequence: CASSQIAGSGNTIYS. CDR3 bases: TGCGCCAGCAGCCAAATTGCAGGCTCTGGAAACACCATATATTCT.

The chain employs TRBV4-3 and TRBJ2-1; 7 nucleotides agree with TRBD1. V was clipped by 0 bases and J by 7 bases; unmatched bases: 6. The CDR3 runs to 15 residues. CDR1 and CDR2 from the germline V gene are LGHNA and YSLEER. The CDR3 coding sequence is TGCGCCAGCAGCCAAGACGAGGGGGCAAGGAATGAGCAGTTCTTC. This codes for CASSQDEGARNEQFF.

The chain carries TRBV29-1 and TRBJ1-1; D gene ambiguous. This CDR3 has 14 amino acids. Trimming removed 4 bases at V and 0 bases at J, with 12 bases between. Germline V gene sequence: CDR1 SQVTM, CDR2 ANQGSEA. CDR3 in amino acids: CSVVQNYMNTEAFF. CDR3 DNA sequence: TGCAGCGTTGTTCAAAACTACATGAACACTGAAGCTTTCTTT. The complete variable domain, with remaining parts taken from reference TRBV29-1 and TRBJ1-1, reads SAVISQKPSRDICQRGTSLTIQCQVDSQVTMMFWYRQQPGQSLTLIATANQGSEATYESGFVIDKFPISRPNLTFSTLTVSNMSPEDSSIYLCSVVQNYMNTEAFFGQGTRLTVV.

This clonotype was found a few times. The chain combines TRBV12-5 with TRBJ2-3; weak D call: TRBD2 (5 bases). With 3 bases removed from V and 6 bases from J, the gap between germline ends came to 19 bases. Per germline, CDR1 LGHNT and CDR2 FRNRAP. CDR3 length: 16 amino acids. CDR3 coding DNA: TGTGCTAGTGGTTTCGTCCTCAGGAGGCCCACCGATACGCAGTATTTT. Translated, it gives CASGFVLRRPTDTQYF.

This clonotype has at least ten counts. The CDR3 here is CASSLVGTSFYEQYF. CDR3 in DNA: TGTGCCAGCAGCTTGGTTGGGACTAGCTTCTACGAGCAGTACTTC. This chain connects TRBV5-6 to TRBJ2-7; TRBD2 agrees at 9 bases. V shed 0 bases, J shed 3 bases, and the junction held 4 bases outside the gene matches. This CDR3 has 15 amino acids. Germline CDR1 is SGHDT and CDR2 is YYEEEE. Looking up the rest from reference TRBV5-6 and TRBJ2-7 gives the full variable domain: DAGVTQSPTHLIKTRGQQVTLRCSPKSGHDTVSWYQQALGQGPQFIFQYYEEEERQRGNFPDRFSGHQFPNYSSELNVNALLLGDSALYLCASSLVGTSFYEQYFGPGTRLTVT.

This clonotype has only a few counts. The J gene is TRBJ2-1, the V gene TRBV3-1; D is ambiguous. This CDR3 region has 16 residues. Germline CDR1 LGHDT, CDR2 YNNKEL (reference sequence). Trimming pared 5 bases from V and 4 bases from J, leaving 18 bases between. Written as DNA, the CDR3 is TGTGCCAGCAGCTATACCCACCGAAACCCTTACAATGAGCAGTTCTTC. Its protein is CASSYTHRNPYNEQFF.

This clonotype was seen many times. The chain combines TRBV5-4 with TRBJ1-2; D uncertain. The V and J ends lost 1 base and 4 bases respectively, with 14 bases between them. The CDR3 consists of 15 residues. Germline V CDR1 and CDR2: SGHNT, YYREEE (reference sequence). The CDR3 coding sequence is TGTGCCAGCAGCTTGTCTGTCACCAGAGGCTATGGCTACACCTTC. Its translation: CASSLSVTRGYGYTF.

In this sample, this clonotype turned up once. At one end the junction does not follow the germline gene, possibly because of a read error. V gene TRBV2 combines with J gene TRBJ1-2; D gene ambiguous. The CDR3 loop spans 14 amino acids. Germline CDR1 is SNHLY and CDR2 is FYNNEI. CDR3 loop: CASSEIRPSGGYTF. The CDR3 nucleotides read TGCGCCAGCAGTGAAATACGGCCCTCCGGTGGCTACACCTTC.

This clonotype was seen at least ten times. The chain joins TRBV11-3 to TRBJ2-7, with D unresolved. Germline CDR1 SGHNT, CDR2 YENEEA. Trimming took off 3 bases at V and 4 bases at J, with 4 bases between the two ends. The CDR3 spans 11 residues. The CDR3 DNA follows: TGTGCCAGCAGCTTTCGGTACGAGCAGTACTTC. It yields the protein CASSFRYEQYF.

In its sample, this clonotype was seen a few times. V is TRBV28 and J is TRBJ1-2; no firm D call. Trimming pared 1 base from V and 0 bases from J, leaving 9 bases between. The CDR3 is 15 residues long. CDR1 MDHEN and CDR2 SYDVKM come from the germline V gene. CDR3 amino acids: CASSLFVEANYGYTF. As DNA, the CDR3 is TGTGCCAGCAGTTTATTTGTAGAAGCTAACTATGGCTACACCTTC.

The chain employs TRBV10-3 and TRBJ2-2; D not certain. CDR1 and CDR2 from the germline V gene are ENHRY and SYGVKD. The V and J ends lost 2 bases and 6 bases respectively, with 7 bases between them. The CDR3 extends over 13 amino acids. The CDR3 DNA reads TGTGCCATCAGTGAGGAGGTTGCCGGGGAGCTGTTTTTT. Its translation: CAISEEVAGELFF.

This clonotype has a count of ten or more. The chain recombines TRBV2 with TRBJ2-5; no reliable D call. Trimming shortened V by 3 bases and J by 4 bases, and 12 bases separated the two germline ends. Per the germline V gene, CDR1 is SNHLY and CDR2 is FYNNEI. This CDR3 comprises 14 residues. CDR3 nucleotides: TGTGCCAGCAGTGATTTCGTGGTAAGAGAGACCCAGTACTTC. Translation: CASSDFVVRETQYF.

Ten or more counts support this clonotype. This chain uses TRBV5-1 with TRBJ1-2; D is possibly TRBD1 (6 bases). Germline V gives CDR1 SGHRS, CDR2 YFSETQ. This CDR3 is built from 15 residues. V shed 4 bases and J shed 4 bases, with 17 bases lying between them. The CDR3 region has the DNA TGCGCCAGCAGCCCCGACAGGACGGCACTCTATGGCTACACCTTC. Amino acid sequence: CASSPDRTALYGYTF.

This clonotype was counted once. This sequence joins TRBV3-1 and TRBJ2-7; TRBD1 agrees at 11 bases. Per germline, CDR1 LGHDT and CDR2 YNNKEL (reference sequence). With 4 bases clipped from V and 4 bases from J, the junction kept 3 bases outside the gene matches. The CDR3 has 14 residues. This CDR3 reads CASSPGQGVYEQYF. In nucleotides, the CDR3 is TGTGCCAGCAGCCCGGGACAGGGGGTGTACGAGCAGTACTTC.

The chain has TRBV7-9 and TRBJ2-5; 10 nucleotides agree with TRBD2. Germline V gene lookup returns CDR1 SEHNR and CDR2 FQNEAQ (reference sequence). V shed 9 bases, J shed 5 bases, and the junction held 12 bases outside the gene matches. The CDR3 totals 15 residues. CDR3 bases: TGTGCCAGTAGGTGGGCTAGCGGGAGATCGGAGACCCAGTACTTC. This encodes CASRWASGRSETQYF.

This clonotype occurred many times. This chain connects TRBV7-9 to TRBJ1-4, with 7 bases aligning to TRBD1. Germline assignment: CDR1 SEHNR and CDR2 FQNEAQ (reference sequence). The CDR3 extends over 14 amino acids. V shed 5 bases and J 8 bases; nucleotides not matched to a gene: 8. The CDR3 nucleotides read TGTGCCAGCAGCCTTCCACGGGACAGCGAAAAACTGTTTTTT. Translation: CASSLPRDSEKLFF.

At least ten counts were recorded for this clonotype. The chain uses TRBV30 and TRBJ2-2; D possibly corresponds to TRBD2 (6 bases). This CDR3 comprises 18 residues. Germline V gives CDR1 GTSNPN, CDR2 SVGIG (reference sequence). Trimming cost V 5 bases and J 8 bases, with 30 bases left between them. CDR3 in DNA: TGTGCCTGGTCCGACCCCACCTTGACGGGGGTAGCGACTGGGGAGCTGTTTTTT. Its protein product is CAWSDPTLTGVATGELFF.

This clonotype was seen at least ten times. The chain recombines TRBV11-2 with TRBJ2-7, with 7 bases that match TRBD1. V lost 7 bases to trimming and J lost 7 bases; unmatched junction nucleotides: 16. The CDR3 loop spans 15 amino acids. Germline CDR1 SGHAT, CDR2 FQNNGV. The CDR3 nucleotides read TGTGCCAGCATCCTAAATTTAGGGGGCTCGGGGGAGCAGTACTTC. This encodes CASILNLGGSGEQYF.

This clonotype was seen at least ten times. This chain connects TRBV7-3 to TRBJ1-2; 10 bases line up with TRBD1. Unmatched junction bases numbered 16, after V lost 6 bases and J lost 6 bases. Looked up from germline, CDR1 is SGHTA and CDR2 is FQGTGA. The CDR3 has 17 residues. CDR3 DNA sequence: TGTGCCAGCAGACCTCCGGGACAGGGGCGCGGCGGGGATGGCTACACCTTC. As protein: CASRPPGQGRGGDGYTF. Looking up the rest from reference TRBV7-3 and TRBJ1-2 gives the full variable domain: GAGVSQTPSNKVTEKGKYVELRCDPISGHTALYWYRQSLGQGPEFLIYFQGTGAADDSGLPNDRFFAVRPEGSVSTLKIQRTERGDSAVYLCASRPPGQGRGGDGYTFGSGTRLTVV.

This clonotype was recorded a few times. The chain employs TRBV2 and TRBJ2-7, with D uncertain. Germline V CDR1 and CDR2: SNHLY, FYNNEI. V gave up 5 bases and J gave up 7 bases, with 6 bases separating them. The CDR3 extends over 10 amino acids. CDR3 nucleotide sequence: TGTGCCAGCAGTTTGAGGGAGCAGTACTTC. It specifies CASSLREQYF.

This clonotype came up many times. V is TRBV5-1 and J is TRBJ2-7; D gene ambiguous. Germline CDR1 reads SGHRS; CDR2 reads YFSETQ. V was trimmed by 3 bases and J by 8 bases, leaving 18 bases between them. The CDR3 sequence is 14 residues long. The DNA for the CDR3 is TGCGCCAGCAGCTCAAACTCAGATGCTACGAAGCAGTACTTC. Protein: CASSSNSDATKQYF.

The V call is TRBV28, the J call TRBJ1-5; D possibly corresponds to TRBD1 (6 bases). Trimming pared 6 bases from V and 2 bases from J, leaving 14 bases between. The CDR3 loop spans 15 amino acids. The germline CDR1 and CDR2 sequences are MDHEN and SYDVKM. As DNA, the CDR3 is TGTGCCAGCAGGGTCGCAGGGGAGGGCAATCAGCCCCAGCATTTT. Protein: CASRVAGEGNQPQHF.

This clonotype was observed many times. This may come from a read error, since a much larger clone is one base off. The V call is TRBV20-1, the J call TRBJ1-2, with TRBD1 matching 7 bases. CDR1 DFQATT and CDR2 SNEGSKA come from the germline V gene (reference sequence). The CDR3 loop spans 12 amino acids. Written as DNA, the CDR3 is TGCAGTGCTAGAGGACAGGGTTACGGCTCCACCTTC. This gives the protein CSARGQGYGSTF.

This clonotype was detected ten times or more. The chain uses TRBV20-1 and TRBJ2-1, with a weak D call TRBD1 (6 bases). This CDR3 is 12 amino acids long. Germline CDR1 and CDR2: DFQATT and SNEGSKA (reference sequence). With 6 bases removed from V and 3 bases from J, the gap between germline ends came to 9 bases. The CDR3 loop reads CSAWTDYNEQFF. CDR3 DNA: TGCAGTGCCTGGACAGACTACAATGAGCAGTTCTTC.